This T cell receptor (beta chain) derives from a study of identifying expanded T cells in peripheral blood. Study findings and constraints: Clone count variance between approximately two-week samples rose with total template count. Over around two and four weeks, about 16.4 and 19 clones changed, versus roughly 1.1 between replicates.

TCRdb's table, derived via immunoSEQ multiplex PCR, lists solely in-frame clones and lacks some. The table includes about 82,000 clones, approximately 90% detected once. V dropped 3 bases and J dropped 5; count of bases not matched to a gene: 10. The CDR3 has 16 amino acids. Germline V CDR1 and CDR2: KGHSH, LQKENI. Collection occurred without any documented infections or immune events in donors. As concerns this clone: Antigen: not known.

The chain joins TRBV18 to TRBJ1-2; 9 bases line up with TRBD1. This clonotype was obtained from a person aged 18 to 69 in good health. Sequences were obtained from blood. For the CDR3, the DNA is TGTGCCAGCTCACCTGGTCACAGGGGGCTCTCATATGGCTACACCTTC. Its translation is CASSPGHRGLSYGYTF.